The 26 T cell receptor beta chains below all came from one sample that was sequenced in a study of blood T cell repertoires in COVID-19. Produced via immunoSEQ multiplex PCR; TCRdb's table is partial and in-frame only. In the table there are 200,000 or so clones, 82% of which are singletons. The sequencing sample was made of peripheral blood. These receptors came from a woman between 25 and 40 years old with acute or convalescent COVID-19.

The chain is built from TRBV5-6 and TRBJ2-3, with D possibly being TRBD2 (6 bases). Germline CDR1 SGHDT, CDR2 YYEEEE. This CDR3 is built from 12 residues. Between the trimmed V and J ends, which lost 4 bases and 8 bases, there was a span of 11 bases. The CDR3 coding sequence is TGTGCCAGCAGCCGCCCCGGGGGTACGCAGTATTTT. Its protein product is CASSRPGGTQYF.

V gene TRBV7-2 combines with J gene TRBJ1-5, with 7 bases that match TRBD1. The CDR3 consists of 15 residues. With V trimmed by 6 bases and J by 3 bases, 8 bases remained unmatched. Germline V CDR1 and CDR2: SGHTA, FQGNSA. This CDR3 is CASSYDRALNQPQHF. The CDR3 DNA follows: TGTGCCAGCAGTTATGACAGGGCGCTCAATCAGCCCCAGCATTTT.

The chain couples TRBV30 to TRBJ1-1; a possible D gene is TRBD1 (5 bases). Trimming took off 4 bases at V and 1 base at J, with 19 bases between the two ends. Germline V CDR1 and CDR2: GTSNPN, SVGIG (reference sequence). CDR3 size: 16 residues. As DNA, the CDR3 is TGTGCCTGGAAAACTGGGGCCGAGCTTAGGAACACTGAAGCTTTCTTT. It is translated as CAWKTGAELRNTEAFF.

The rearrangement links TRBV6-6 to TRBJ1-1, with 8 bases fitting TRBD1. Germline V CDR1 and CDR2: MNHNY, SVGAGI (reference sequence). The CDR3 covers 14 residues. V was pared by 7 bases and J by 2 bases, with 6 bases of the junction left unmatched. CDR3 sequence (DNA): TGTGCCAGCACCCTAGGACAGGGAAACACTGAAGCTTTCTTT. It yields the protein CASTLGQGNTEAFF.

This clone came up once. The V call is TRBV7-2, the J call TRBJ1-2; D unclear. V gave up 5 bases and J gave up 8 bases, with 9 bases separating them. The germline V gene has CDR1 SGHTA and CDR2 FQGNSA. CDR3 size: 11 residues. Here the CDR3 reads CASSLTRGYTF. CDR3 nucleotide sequence: TGTGCCAGCAGCCTCACTCGGGGCTACACCTTC.

This chain joins TRBV20-1 and TRBJ2-7; D possibly corresponds to TRBD1 (5 bases). V was trimmed by 3 bases and J by 5 bases, leaving 17 bases between them. This CDR3 region has 14 residues. In germline, CDR1 is DFQATT, CDR2 SNEGSKA (reference sequence). The DNA of the CDR3 is TGCAGTGCTAGTATCCAGGGTCGTCCTGACGAGCAGTACTTC. Its protein is CSASIQGRPDEQYF.

This chain uses TRBV28 with TRBJ2-7, with 8 bases fitting TRBD1. Germline-derived CDR1 and CDR2 are MDHEN and SYDVKM. The CDR3 runs 14 residues. V was pared by 7 bases and J by 5 bases, with 10 bases of the junction left unmatched. This CDR3 reads CASIRRGRLHEQYF. For the CDR3, the DNA is TGTGCCAGCATACGCAGGGGGCGTCTCCACGAGCAGTACTTC.

V is TRBV28 and J is TRBJ1-2; D gene uncertain. The CDR3 is 16 residues long. V lost 5 bases, J lost 0 bases, and 16 bases lay in between. The V gene's germline CDR1 is MDHEN and CDR2 SYDVKM. The CDR3 nucleotides are TGTGCCAGCAGTAGACTAACGGGCCCCGCTAACTATGGCTACACCTTC. Translating it yields CASSRLTGPANYGYTF.

This clone was seen a few times. Other DNA sequences from this sample encode an identical CDR3 as well. The J gene is TRBJ1-2, the V gene TRBV29-1; D remains ambiguous. Between the trimmed V and J ends, which lost 6 bases and 6 bases, there was a span of 5 bases. Germline-derived CDR1 and CDR2 are SQVTM and ANQGSEA. This CDR3 is built from 9 residues. The CDR3 nucleotides are TGCAGCGTGTCCGATGGCTACACCTTC. It translates to CSVSDGYTF.

The V gene is TRBV29-1, the J gene TRBJ1-1; 8 bases align to TRBD1. Germline CDR1 and CDR2: SQVTM and ANQGSEA. The junction had 6 bases not matched to a gene; V was cut back by 0 bases and J by 6 bases. The CDR3 is made up of 14 amino acids. The CDR3 here is CSVEDQGARSEAFF. The CDR3 DNA reads as TGCAGCGTTGAAGATCAGGGGGCGCGTTCTGAAGCTTTCTTT.

This chain connects TRBV18 to TRBJ1-6; weak D call: TRBD1 (6 bases). This CDR3 is 15 amino acids long. Germline CDR1 reads KGHSH; CDR2 reads LQKENI. V lost 2 bases and J 8 bases, leaving 13 bases between the germline ends. CDR3 loop: CASSPTTGRDSPLHF. The CDR3 bases are TGTGCCAGCTCACCAACCACAGGGAGAGATTCACCCCTCCACTTT. Full variable domain (remainder filled in from reference TRBV18 and TRBJ1-6): NAGVMQNPRHLVRRRGQEARLRCSPMKGHSHVYWYRQLPEEGLKFMVYLQKENIIDESGMPKERFSAEFPKEGPSILRIQQVVRGDSAAYFCASSPTTGRDSPLHFGNGTRLTVT.

CDR3 DNA: TGTGCCAGCAGCGTAGGAGCGGGAGCGATCGAGCAGTACTTC. As protein: CASSVGAGAIEQYF. The chain couples TRBV9 to TRBJ2-7, with 8 bases matching TRBD2. The germline CDR1 and CDR2 sequences are SGDLS and YYNGEE. The CDR3 spans 14 residues. J was trimmed by 6 bases and V by 0 bases; bases with no gene match: 5.

The rearrangement uses TRBV27 and TRBJ2-7; the match to TRBD2 covers 7 bases. CDR3 length: 16 amino acids. Germline V gene data show CDR1 as MNHEY and CDR2 as SMNVEV (reference sequence). Unmatched junction bases numbered 13, after V lost 6 bases and J lost 2 bases. The CDR3 reads CASSHTSVAGPYEQYF. The CDR3 DNA reads as TGTGCCAGCAGCCACACCTCCGTAGCGGGCCCCTACGAGCAGTACTTC.

The sample holds a few counts of this clone. The genes are TRBV9 and TRBJ2-5, with 7 bases lining up with TRBD1. CDR1 and CDR2 (germline): SGDLS, YYNGEE. V gave up 2 bases and J gave up 4 bases; unmatched junction bases: 5. The CDR3 has 14 amino acids. The CDR3: CASSVGTERETQYF. In DNA, the CDR3 is TGTGCCAGCAGCGTCGGGACAGAAAGAGAGACCCAGTACTTC.

The J gene is TRBJ1-3, the V gene TRBV7-9; no clear D gene. Trimming took 1 base from V and 3 from J, leaving 7 bases between them. Germline V lookup: CDR1 SEHNR, CDR2 FQNEAQ (reference sequence). The CDR3 sequence is 14 residues long. The CDR3 nucleotides are TGTGCCAGCAGCTTAGGGGCAGATGGAAACACCATATATTTT. Translation: CASSLGADGNTIYF.

This chain connects TRBV28 to TRBJ1-2; D is perhaps TRBD1 (5 bases). The CDR3 loop spans 15 amino acids. The germline V and J ends were trimmed by 1 base and 1 base, with 10 bases remaining between them. CDR1 is MDHEN and CDR2 is SYDVKM in the germline V gene. As DNA, the CDR3 is TGTGCCAGCAGTTTATCGACAGACCATAACTATGGCTACACCTTC. Its translation: CASSLSTDHNYGYTF.

This clone appeared a single time. The rearrangement links TRBV29-1 to TRBJ2-3; 10 nucleotides agree with TRBD2. In germline, CDR1 is SQVTM, CDR2 ANQGSEA. The CDR3 runs to 17 residues. V lost 3 bases, J lost 4 bases, and 13 bases stayed unmatched. CDR3 coding DNA: TGCAGCGTTGATACTACGCTTAGCGGGGGGTATGCAGATACGCAGTATTTT. Protein sequence: CSVDTTLSGGYADTQYF.

The chain carries TRBV6-5 and TRBJ2-3, with D possibly being TRBD2 (5 bases). This CDR3 is 14 amino acids long. V lost 6 bases to trimming and J lost 3 bases, with 13 bases between them. Per germline, CDR1 MNHEY and CDR2 SVGAGI. The CDR3 sequence is CASRIAYGTDTQYF. In DNA form, the CDR3 reads TGTGCCAGCAGAATAGCGTATGGGACAGATACGCAGTATTTT.

The chain is built from TRBV18 and TRBJ1-1, with D possibly being TRBD1 (6 bases). Germline values: CDR1 KGHSH, CDR2 LQKENI. This CDR3 comprises 16 residues. The V end lost 3 bases, the J end lost 0 bases, and 14 bases lay between the germline ends. The chain's CDR3 is CASSPNRASLNTEAFF. CDR3 DNA: TGTGCCAGCTCACCGAACAGGGCATCTCTGAACACTGAAGCTTTCTTT.

The chain recombines TRBV7-3 with TRBJ1-5; D is ambiguous. The CDR3 runs to 13 residues. Germline lookup yields CDR1 SGHTA and CDR2 FQGTGA. The V and J ends lost 2 bases and 3 bases respectively, with 5 bases between them. Written as DNA, the CDR3 is TGTGCCAGCAGCTTAGAGTACAATCAGCCCCAGCATTTT. This sequence encodes CASSLEYNQPQHF.

The rearrangement uses TRBV7-9 and TRBJ2-1, with no clear D. The germline V gene encodes CDR1 SEHNR and CDR2 FQNEAQ (reference sequence). The V and J ends lost 0 bases and 12 bases respectively, with 15 bases between them. The CDR3 is 14 amino acids. CDR3 region: CASSLAAATSGQFF. For the CDR3, the DNA is TGTGCCAGCAGCTTAGCGGCCGCCACCTCGGGGCAGTTCTTC.

The rearrangement joins TRBV11-2 to TRBJ2-5; 8 bases are a match to TRBD1. This CDR3 region has 15 residues. V lost 5 bases to trimming and J lost 0 bases; unmatched junction nucleotides: 5. Germline V gene lookup returns CDR1 SGHAT and CDR2 FQNNGV. CDR3 loop: CASSLGQGHQETQYF. Written as DNA, the CDR3 is TGTGCCAGCAGCCTAGGACAGGGCCACCAAGAGACCCAGTACTTC. Drawing the rest from reference TRBV11-2 and TRBJ2-5, the complete variable domain is EAGVAQSPRYKIIEKRQSVAFWCNPISGHATLYWYQQILGQGPKLLIQFQNNGVVDDSQLPKDRFSAERLKGVDSTLKIQPAKLEDSAVYLCASSLGQGHQETQYFGPGTRLLVL.

The V call is TRBV20-1, the J call TRBJ2-3; 11 bases map to TRBD2. V lost 3 bases to trimming and J lost 3 bases; unmatched junction nucleotides: 5. The CDR3 consists of 15 residues. Germline loops: CDR1 DFQATT, CDR2 SNEGSKA (reference sequence). CDR3 protein: CSASSLAGATDTQYF. The CDR3, as DNA: TGCAGTGCTAGTTCACTAGCGGGAGCTACAGATACGCAGTATTTT.

J is TRBJ1-5 and V is TRBV10-1, with 7 bases fitting TRBD1. The V and J ends lost 9 bases and 1 base, in that order; junction bases with no gene match: 6. Germline CDR1 is WNHNN and CDR2 is SYGVQD (reference sequence). The CDR3 has 14 residues. The CDR3 loop is CARLGGMSNQPQHF. CDR3 sequence (DNA): TGCGCCAGACTAGGGGGCATGAGCAATCAGCCCCAGCATTTT.

This clone was counted a single time. V and J are TRBV27 and TRBJ2-5, with 7 bases aligning to TRBD2. This CDR3 is 14 amino acids long. Unmatched junction bases numbered 11, after V lost 6 bases and J lost 7 bases. CDR1 and CDR2 from the germline V gene are MNHEY and SMNVEV (reference sequence). The CDR3 here is CASSPTSVVGTQYF. For the CDR3, the DNA is TGTGCCAGCAGCCCTACTAGCGTGGTCGGGACCCAGTACTTC.

V usage is TRBV9 and J usage is TRBJ2-2; D call uncertain. Germline V lookup: CDR1 SGDLS, CDR2 YYNGEE. Deletions cut 0 bases from V and 4 bases from J, with 13 bases between. This CDR3 has 16 residues. The CDR3 loop reads CASSVGPPGVTGELFF. The CDR3 nucleotides are TGTGCCAGCAGCGTAGGCCCCCCCGGTGTCACCGGGGAGCTGTTTTTT.